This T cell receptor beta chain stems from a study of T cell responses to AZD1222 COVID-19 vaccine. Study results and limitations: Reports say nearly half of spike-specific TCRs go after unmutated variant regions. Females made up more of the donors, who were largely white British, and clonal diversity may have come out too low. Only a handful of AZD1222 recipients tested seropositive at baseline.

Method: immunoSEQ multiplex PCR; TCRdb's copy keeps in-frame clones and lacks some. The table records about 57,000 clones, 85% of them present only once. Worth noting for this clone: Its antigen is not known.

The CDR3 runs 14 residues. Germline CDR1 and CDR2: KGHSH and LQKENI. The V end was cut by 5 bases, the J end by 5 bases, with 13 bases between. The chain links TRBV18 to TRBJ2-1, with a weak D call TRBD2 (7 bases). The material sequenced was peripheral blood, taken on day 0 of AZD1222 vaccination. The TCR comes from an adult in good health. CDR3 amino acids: CASSIRGADNEQFF. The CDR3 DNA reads TGTGCCAGCTCAATCCGGGGGGCCGACAATGAGCAGTTCTTC.